Below are 15 T cell receptor beta chains sequenced from a single sample in a study of early T cells in non-severe SARS-CoV-2 infection. TCRdb ran MiXCR on the 5' RACE reads and lists one entry per CDR3 protein. The sample has tens of thousands of distinct CDR3 sequences, 5% to 5.5% seen once. This specimen was whole blood, taken at baseline. The receptors derive from an adult who was a healthcare worker with PCR-confirmed SARS-CoV-2 infection or an uninfected control (not recorded which).

This clonotype came up many times. The chain links TRBV7-9 to TRBJ2-5; the D is unclear. Trimming removed 1 base at V and 5 bases at J, with 11 bases between. The CDR3 is made up of 14 amino acids. The germline CDR1 and CDR2 sequences are SEHNR and FQNEAQ (reference sequence). Written as DNA, the CDR3 is TGTGCCAGCAGCTTAGGAAATCCCCGGGAGACCCAGTACTTC. Residues: CASSLGNPRETQYF. Full variable domain (missing parts from reference TRBV7-9 and TRBJ2-5): DTGVSQNPRHKITKRGQNVTFRCDPISEHNRLYWYRQTLGQGPEFLTYFQNEAQLEKSRLLSDRFSAERPKGSFSTLEIQRTEQGDSAMYLCASSLGNPRETQYFGPGTRLLVL.

This chain links TRBV2 with TRBJ2-2; 10 positions match TRBD2. Germline trimming cut 7 bases from V and 3 bases from J; bases unmatched to any gene: 8. Germline-derived CDR1 and CDR2 are SNHLY and FYNNEI. The CDR3 has 16 amino acids. This CDR3 reads CASNLGTSVDTGELFF. The CDR3 region has the DNA TGTGCCAGCAACCTAGGGACTAGCGTAGACACCGGGGAGCTGTTTTTT.

This clonotype was detected many times. The chain carries TRBV6-2 or TRBV6-3 and TRBJ1-5, with D maybe TRBD1 (5 bases). V was clipped by 8 bases and J by 0 bases, with 5 bases between them. The CDR3 has 12 amino acids. Germline CDR1 MNHEY, CDR2 SVGEGT. The CDR3, as DNA: TGTGCCAGCGGGACTAGCAATCAGCCCCAGCATTTT. Protein sequence: CASGTSNQPQHF.

This clonotype was recorded many times. This chain links TRBV6-5 with TRBJ1-2; 8 bases fit TRBD1. The CDR3 has 14 residues. The trim removed 2 bases at V and 6 bases at J, leaving 5 bases unmatched. The germline CDR1 and CDR2 sequences are MNHEY and SVGAGI. CDR3 in DNA: TGTGCCAGCAGTTACGGTGGGACAGGCGATGGCTACACCTTC. It translates to CASSYGGTGDGYTF.

This chain joins TRBV2 and TRBJ2-7, with TRBD1 as a possible D gene (5 bases). Germline V gene data show CDR1 as SNHLY and CDR2 as FYNNEI. The CDR3 contains 13 residues. Trimming shortened V by 8 bases and J by 2 bases, and 13 bases separated the two germline ends. The DNA for the CDR3 is TGTGCCAGCCATCCCCGGACAACCTACGAGCAGTACTTC. It translates to CASHPRTTYEQYF.

This clonotype was detected a few times. The V call is TRBV30, the J call TRBJ2-2; no reliable D call. Germline V lookup: CDR1 GTSNPN, CDR2 SVGIG (reference sequence). V lost 5 bases to trimming and J lost 8 bases, with 6 bases between them. The length of the CDR3 is 10 residues. The CDR3 sequence is CAWSRGELFF. The CDR3 DNA reads TGTGCCTGGTCGCGGGGGGAGCTGTTTTTT. The complete variable domain, with remaining parts taken from reference TRBV30 and TRBJ2-2, reads SQTIHQWPATLVQPVGSPLSLECTVEGTSNPNLYWYRQAAGRGLQLLFYSVGIGQISSEVPQNLSASRPQDRQFILSSKKLLLSDSGFYLCAWSRGELFFGEGSRLTVL.

This clonotype was detected ten times or more. The V gene is TRBV11-2, the J gene TRBJ2-7, with no clear D. The germline V gene has CDR1 SGHAT and CDR2 FQNNGV. This CDR3 is 14 amino acids long. V lost 2 bases and J 2 bases, leaving 10 bases between the germline ends. The CDR3, as DNA: TGTGCCAGCAGCTTAAATACAGTAGCCTACGAGCAGTACTTC. Amino acids: CASSLNTVAYEQYF.

This clonotype was observed many times. The genes are TRBV20-1 and TRBJ1-1, with D possibly TRBD1 on 5 matching bases. V lost 6 bases and J 1 base, leaving 12 bases between the germline ends. The CDR3 has 13 amino acids. Germline V gene sequence: CDR1 DFQATT, CDR2 SNEGSKA (reference sequence). For the CDR3, the DNA is TGCAGTGCGAGTAGGGGTTCGAACACTGAAGCTTTCTTT. It encodes CSASRGSNTEAFF.

This clonotype was observed many times. In DNA form, the CDR3 reads TGTGCCAGCAGCCTACAGATCAGCTATGGCTACACCTTC. The encoded protein is CASSLQISYGYTF. The V and J genes are TRBV28 and TRBJ1-2; D is unresolved. The V end was cut by 6 bases, the J end by 4 bases, with 12 bases between. CDR1 is MDHEN, CDR2 SYDVKM, per germline. The CDR3 loop spans 13 amino acids.

There are many counts of this clonotype. V usage is TRBV6-5 and J usage is TRBJ2-6; tentative D call: TRBD2 (5 bases). The ends were cut back, 6 bases at V and 1 base at J, with 13 bases in the middle. This CDR3 region has 16 residues. From germline, CDR1 is MNHEY and CDR2 SVGAGI. This CDR3 is CASRTPGDSGANVLTF. The CDR3 nucleotides are TGTGCCAGCAGAACTCCCGGGGATTCTGGGGCCAACGTCCTGACTTTC.

The rearrangement joins TRBV5-6 to TRBJ2-4, with 7 bases matching TRBD1. CDR1 and CDR2 from the germline V gene are SGHDT and YYEEEE. This CDR3 region has 13 residues. J was trimmed by 7 bases and V by 1 base; bases with no gene match: 2. CDR3 nucleotide sequence: TGTGCCAGCAGCTTGCAGGGGGTTAACATTCAGTACTTC. It codes for CASSLQGVNIQYF. Full variable domain (outside the CDR3, taken from reference TRBV5-6 and TRBJ2-4): DAGVTQSPTHLIKTRGQQVTLRCSPKSGHDTVSWYQQALGQGPQFIFQYYEEEERQRGNFPDRFSGHQFPNYSSELNVNALLLGDSALYLCASSLQGVNIQYFGAGTRLSVL.

This clonotype occurred many times. V is TRBV6-6 and J is TRBJ2-7; D not certain. Germline loops: CDR1 MNHNY, CDR2 SVGAGI (reference sequence). This CDR3 region has 17 residues. Trimming removed 4 bases from V and 0 bases from J, with 19 bases in between. The DNA of the CDR3 is TGTGCCAGCAGTTTAGCTTTGGGTTCCATGGCCTCCTACGAGCAGTACTTC. As protein: CASSLALGSMASYEQYF.

The chain couples TRBV21-1 to TRBJ2-4; no check of the table's D call, TRBD2, against the DNA was made. TRBV21-1 is a listed pseudogene. This CDR3 region has 18 residues. The CDR3, as DNA: TGTGCCAGCAGCACCTCCCGACTAGCGGGAGGGCCGGAAAACATTCAGTACTTC. Translating gives CASSTSRLAGGPENIQYF.

This clonotype was detected many times. V is TRBV2 and J is TRBJ2-5; TRBD1 agrees at 8 bases. The V gene's germline CDR1 is SNHLY and CDR2 FYNNEI. The CDR3 runs 15 residues. After removal of 6 bases from V and 5 bases from J, the junction contained 11 bases not matched to a gene. The CDR3 bases are TGTGCCAGCAGGCTGGACAGGGTAGGATTGGAGACCCAGTACTTC. It translates to CASRLDRVGLETQYF.

This clonotype was recorded at least ten times. The chain combines TRBV29-1 with TRBJ1-5; 12 nucleotides agree with TRBD1. The CDR3 is made up of 14 amino acids. Germline CDR1 and CDR2: SQVTM and ANQGSEA. The ends lost 6 bases at V and 4 bases at J; junction bases unmatched: 4. DNA of the CDR3: TGCAGCGTCGGGACAGGGGGCAGAAATCAGCCCCAGCATTTT. It specifies CSVGTGGRNQPQHF.